This T cell receptor (beta chain) was profiled in a study of cytomegalovirus exposure and HLA in healthy donors. General study points: Per a later analysis, HLA-associated TCR beta chains showed more clonal expansion than other, equally common TCR beta chains. The study recorded over 150 TCR beta chains that were cytomegalovirus-associated. It is likely that the observed cluster of highly shared sequence variants was a sequencing artifact.

V was clipped by 5 bases and J by 8 bases; unmatched bases: 7. CDR1 SGHRS and CDR2 YFSETQ come from the germline V gene. The CDR3 has 13 residues. Regarding this clone: The antigen remains unidentified.

PCR was performed using 60 Vbeta and 13 Jbeta primers. In the original analysis: In a later analysis, the count reached 76 million or so unique TCR beta chains, with about 10 million shared. Clones were read by immunoSEQ multiplex PCR, and TCRdb kept only the in-frame ones, dropping some. The V and J calls and clone size come from that table; D and trimming were worked out from the DNA. In the table there are 150,000 to 200,000 clones, roughly 80% of which are singletons. Source material: PBMCs. This receptor was taken from a man between 50 and 59 years old in good health and CMV-seropositive. The chain couples TRBV5-1 to TRBJ2-1, with 7 positions matching TRBD2. For the CDR3, the DNA is TGCGCCAGCAGACTAGCGACCGGGGATGAGCAGTTCTTC. Its translation is CASRLATGDEQFF.